The rows below give T cell receptor beta chains drawn from one sample of a study of shared clonotypes between healthy human individuals. Sequencing was performed with immunoSEQ multiplex PCR; in TCRdb, only in-frame clones are kept and a portion is missing. Here the sample spans some 500,000 clones, 90% to 96% being singletons. Material: naive CD4+ T cells sorted from blood. Source of these receptors: a woman in her 30s in good health. The CDR3 runs from the conserved cysteine through the conserved F or W. D genes are given only for firm matches. A clone size is listed for some rows: how often the clone was seen (once, few, many), or a class if it is expanded.

v_gene	j_gene	d_gene	abundance	CDR3nt	CDR3aa
TRBV9	TRBJ1-2	-	-	TGTGCCAGCAGCGTAGAGGGGAGGGGGACCTATGGCTACACCTTC	CASSVEGRGTYGYTF
TRBV29-1	TRBJ2-7	-	-	TGCAGCGTTGTATCTGACCCCTACGAGCAGTACTTC	CSVVSDPYEQYF
TRBV5-1	TRBJ2-3	TRBD2	-	TGCGCCAGCAGGGTGGGGACTAGCACATCTAGCACAGATACGCAGTATTTT	CASRVGTSTSSTDTQYF
TRBV19	TRBJ2-1	TRBD2	-	TGTGCCAGTAGTCCGCGGGAACTAGCGTCCAATGAGCAGTTCTTC	CASSPRELASNEQFF
TRBV25-1	TRBJ2-1	-	-	TGTGCCAGCAGTGCAAGGAATGGGCTAGGGTCCTACAATGAGCAGTTCTTC	CASSARNGLGSYNEQFF
TRBV11-1	TRBJ2-6	TRBD1	-	TGTGCCAGCAGCGGACAGGGGGCTGGGGCCAACGTCCTGACTTTC	CASSGQGAGANVLTF
TRBV7-2	TRBJ2-2	TRBD2	once	TGTGCCAGCAGCTTAAAGATGGGGAGGGCAAACACCGGGGAGCTGTTTTTT	CASSLKMGRANTGELFF
TRBV18	TRBJ2-7	TRBD1	-	TGTGCCAGCTCATCCACTTCAGACAGGGTCTACTACGAGCAGTACTTC	CASSSTSDRVYYEQYF
TRBV18	TRBJ2-1	-	-	TGTGCCAGCTCACCACCCCGGGTGCGGTACAATGAGCAGTTCTTC	CASSPPRVRYNEQFF
TRBV7-2	TRBJ2-1	-	-	TGTGCCAGCAGCCCAAACGTAGTCAATGAGCAGTTCTTC	CASSPNVVNEQFF
TRBV27	TRBJ2-2	-	-	TGTGCCAGCAGTTTCGGCAGGGAAGCCGGGGAGCTGTTTTTT	CASSFGREAGELFF
TRBV15	TRBJ1-5	-	once	TGTGCCACCAGCAGAGATCCCCTTGGTCAGCCCCAGCATTTT	CATSRDPLGQPQHF
TRBV7-9	TRBJ1-1	TRBD1	-	TGTGCCAGCAGCGGCGACAGGGGACGAGCTTTCTTT	CASSGDRGRAFF
TRBV7-9	TRBJ2-7	-	-	TGTGCCAGCAGCTTAGTCCGTCTATCTAGCGTCCACGAGCAGTACTTC	CASSLVRLSSVHEQYF
TRBV30	TRBJ2-5	-	-	TGTGCCTCGGTCAAGGACCCGGGGGAGGAGACCCAGTACTTC	CASVKDPGEETQYF
TRBV19	TRBJ2-1	TRBD2	-	TGTGCCAGTAGTATAGTTTTAGGACTAGGCTCCGAGCAGTTCTTC	CASSIVLGLGSEQFF
TRBV7-2	TRBJ2-7	TRBD1	-	TGTGCCAGCAGCCAGGCGAGACAGGGGTTCAACGAGCAGTACTTC	CASSQARQGFNEQYF
TRBV5-1	TRBJ1-1	TRBD1	once	TGCGCCAGCAGCTTGGAGCAGGGGGGCACTGAAGCTTTCTTT	CASSLEQGGTEAFF
TRBV2	TRBJ1-5	-	-	TGTGCCAGCAGGGAGGACGGAAATCAGCCCCAGCATTTT	CASREDGNQPQHF
TRBV5-1	TRBJ2-5	-	-	TGCGCCAGCAGCTTGGCTGGCGGAGGGAACCAAGAGACCCAGTACTTC	CASSLAGGGNQETQYF
TRBV5-1	TRBJ1-1	TRBD1	-	TGCGCCAGCAGCCCGTGGGACAGGGCGGGCACTGAAGCTTTCTTT	CASSPWDRAGTEAFF
TRBV19	TRBJ2-2	TRBD2	-	TGTGCCAGTAGCACTACTCTAGCGGGAGCCGGGGAGCTGTTTTTT	CASSTTLAGAGELFF
TRBV28	TRBJ2-1	-	-	TGTGCCAGCAGCTTACGAAATGAGCAGTTCTTC	CASSLRNEQFF
TRBV28	TRBJ2-1	-	-	TGTGCCAGCAGTTTAGCGGGCGGGAATCTCTACAATGAGCAGTTCTTC	CASSLAGGNLYNEQFF
TRBV7-9	TRBJ1-3	-	-	TGTGCCAGCAGACCCCCCGCCAGGGCTTCCTCTGGAAACACCATATATTTT	CASRPPARASSGNTIYF
TRBV10-2	TRBJ2-1	TRBD2	-	TGCGCCAGCAGTGAGCCTAGCGGGACGAATGAGCAGTTCTTC	CASSEPSGTNEQFF
TRBV5-1	TRBJ1-1	TRBD1	-	TGCGCCAGCAGCTTGGGGCTAGACAGGGCGAACACTGAAGCTTTCTTT	CASSLGLDRANTEAFF
TRBV4-1	TRBJ2-1	TRBD2	-	TGCGCCAGCAGCCAAGAAGATTTGGCGGTTAGCGGGAGAAAGGATGAGCAGTTCTTC	CASSQEDLAVSGRKDEQFF
TRBV6-5	TRBJ2-1	-	-	TGTGCCAGCAGTTACTCGAGGGAATACAATGAGCAGTTCTTC	CASSYSREYNEQFF
TRBV28	TRBJ1-1	TRBD1	-	TGTGCCAGCAGTTTACTCCAGGGGGCGGATACTGAAGCTTTCTTT	CASSLLQGADTEAFF
TRBV27	TRBJ1-5	TRBD1	-	TGTGCCAGCAGTTCCCCGGGACAGAATCAGCCCCAGCATTTT	CASSSPGQNQPQHF
TRBV2	TRBJ2-1	-	-	TGTGCCAGCAGGTACTACAGCTCCTACAATGAGCAGTTCTTC	CASRYYSSYNEQFF
TRBV7-8	TRBJ2-5	TRBD1	once	TGTGCCAGCAGCTCCGGGACAGTCCAAGAGACCCAGTACTTC	CASSSGTVQETQYF
TRBV18	TRBJ2-7	TRBD2	-	TGTGCCAGCTCACCCCCTGGTAAGAGACTAGCGTCATACGAGCAGTACTTC	CASSPPGKRLASYEQYF
TRBV18	TRBJ1-1	-	-	TGTGCCAGCTCACCAATAAACACTGAAGCTTTCTTT	CASSPINTEAFF
TRBV5-4	TRBJ2-7	-	-	TGTGCCAGCAGCTTGGGGACATTAAGCTCCTACGAGCAGTACTTC	CASSLGTLSSYEQYF
TRBV2	TRBJ2-5	-	-	TGTGCCAGCAGGCTGTGGGGCCAAGAGACCCAGTACTTC	CASRLWGQETQYF
TRBV9	TRBJ1-2	TRBD1	-	TGTGCCAGCAGCTCAGGACAGGGGGTTGGCTATGGCTACACCTTC	CASSSGQGVGYGYTF
TRBV5-8	TRBJ2-7	-	-	TGTGCCAGCAGCTTGTACAGCTCCTACGAGCAGTACTTC	CASSLYSSYEQYF
TRBV10-3	TRBJ2-1	-	-	TGTGCCATCAGTGTCCGGACCCTGGGGGATGAGCAGTTCTTC	CAISVRTLGDEQFF
TRBV30	TRBJ2-3	TRBD2	-	TGTGCCTGGAGTGTGGGACTAGCGGGAGAGTCAGATACGCAGTATTTT	CAWSVGLAGESDTQYF
TRBV20-1	TRBJ1-2	-	-	TGCAGTGCTAGAGATCCTGGAGGCTACACCTTC	CSARDPGGYTF
TRBV28	TRBJ2-7	TRBD1	-	TGTGCCACCCAACAGGGGGCCTACGAGCAGTACTTC	CATQQGAYEQYF
TRBV11-2	TRBJ2-3	TRBD2	-	TGTGCCAGCAGCTTATATTCCGGGACTAGCGGTAGCACAGATACGCAGTATTTT	CASSLYSGTSGSTDTQYF
TRBV5-1	TRBJ2-3	-	-	TGCGCCAGCACCCCTGGACAGTACACAGATACGCAGTATTTT	CASTPGQYTDTQYF
TRBV18	TRBJ2-2	-	-	TGTGCCAGCTCACCCATGGGACTGAACACCGGGGAGCTGTTTTTT	CASSPMGLNTGELFF
TRBV19	TRBJ1-3	TRBD1	-	TGTGCCAGTAGTAGTCCGGGACAGGCCTCTGGAAACACCATATATTTT	CASSSPGQASGNTIYF
TRBV4-2	TRBJ2-6	-	-	TGTGCCAGCAGCCAAGACCTGCTCCCTGGGGCCAACGTCCTGACTTTC	CASSQDLLPGANVLTF
TRBV28	TRBJ2-7	-	-	TGTGCCAGCCGGACCTACCGAAGCCTATACGAGCAGTACTTC	CASRTYRSLYEQYF
TRBV7-9	TRBJ1-1	-	-	TGTGCCAGCAGGCTGGACACCGTGAACACTGAAGCTTTCTTT	CASRLDTVNTEAFF
TRBV5-6	TRBJ2-1	TRBD1	-	TGTGCCAGCAGCCCGAGGGACAGGACCTTTTACAATGAGCAGTTCTTC	CASSPRDRTFYNEQFF
TRBV19	TRBJ1-3	-	few	TGTGCCAGTAGAGCAGGCTCTGGAAACACCATATATTTT	CASRAGSGNTIYF
TRBV6-1	TRBJ1-1	TRBD1	-	TGTGCCAGCAGTGATAGGGACAGGTTGAACACTGAAGCTTTCTTT	CASSDRDRLNTEAFF
TRBV28	TRBJ1-1	-	-	TGTGCCTCCCGGGACGCTAACACTGAAGCTTTCTTT	CASRDANTEAFF
TRBV5-1	TRBJ2-1	TRBD2	-	TGCGCCAGCAGCTCTGGCCTAACGGTGACTAGCGGGAGAGGCTATGAGCAGTTCTTC	CASSSGLTVTSGRGYEQFF
TRBV5-1	TRBJ1-6	-	once	TGCGCCAGCTCCGACGGCTCTTCACCCCTCCACTTT	CASSDGSSPLHF
TRBV28	TRBJ2-5	-	-	TGTGCCAGCAACAAAGGAAACCAAGAGACCCAGTACTTC	CASNKGNQETQYF
TRBV2	TRBJ2-7	-	-	TGTGCCAGCAGGACAGACTCCTACGAGCAGTACTTC	CASRTDSYEQYF
TRBV5-1	TRBJ1-1	-	-	TGCGCCAGCAGCTTCAGTCGGGGGGCCACTGAAGCTTTCTTT	CASSFSRGATEAFF
TRBV7-9	TRBJ2-7	-	-	TGTGCCAGCAGCTTAGTTACCTACGAGCAGTACTTC	CASSLVTYEQYF